This T cell receptor beta chain originates from a study of a mutant IDH1 vaccine in newly diagnosed glioma. Study observations and caveats: Pseudoprogression showed no apparent link to changes in top peripheral T cell clonotypes.

The table came from immunoSEQ multiplex PCR; TCRdb's copy has only in-frame clones and leaves some out. The sample holds approximately 60,000 clones; 80% to 85% are singletons and the top ten take 3.2%. The CDR3 loop spans 15 amino acids. V gave up 4 bases and J gave up 8 bases, with 20 bases separating them. Germline loops: CDR1 LGHNA, CDR2 YNFKEQ. On this clone itself: Its antigen is unidentified.

Time point denoted: week 47, end of study. A single vaccine dose contained 300 ug of mutant IDH1 20-mer peptide, and topical imiquimod was used with it. The clonotype comes from a woman aged 45-65 years with glioma. Material: PBMCs, obtained from a glioma patient whose treatment included an IDH1 peptide vaccine. This chain joins TRBV4-2 and TRBJ1-2, with D hard to call. The CDR3 sequence: CASSPGPVVPVGYTF. The DNA for the CDR3 is TGTGCCAGCAGCCCGGGCCCCGTTGTTCCGGTGGGCTACACCTTC.